This T cell receptor (beta chain) was sequenced for a study of CD8+ T cells in alopecia areata. Study information: Severity scoring for treated patients was based on the percentage of affected scalp area.

CDR1 and CDR2 (germline): SGHRS, YFSETQ. The V end was cut by 0 bases, the J end by 7 bases, with 13 bases between. The CDR3 length is 14 residues. The treatment was: oral pan-JAK inhibitor, 5-10 mg twice daily. Alopecia areata patients had lesional scalp punch biopsies and peripheral blood taken from them. cDNA reverse transcribed from extracted RNA served as the sequencing template. Libraries were prepared by immunoSEQ multiplex PCR; TCRdb keeps only in-frame clonotypes and omits some of them. The repertoire holds about 180,000 clones, with about half as singletons. The starting material was CD8+ T cells sorted from blood, obtained around week 53, from a patient treated with tofacitinib. The chain recombines TRBV5-1 with TRBJ1-2; D perhaps matches TRBD1 (6 bases). This receptor was identified in a human donor with alopecia areata. The CDR3 is CASSLGQGRSGYTF. As DNA, the CDR3 is TGCGCCAGCAGCTTGGGGCAGGGGAGAAGTGGCTACACCTTC.